This is a list of T cell receptor beta chains from one sample in a study of T cell repertoires in cytomegalovirus infection. These receptors' antigens are unknown. TCRdb ran MiXCR on the reads and lists one entry per CDR3 protein. The sample records tens of thousands of distinct CDR3 sequences, roughly 20% being singletons. Material: CD8+ T cells from cultured PBMCs, obtained from culture after CMV antigen stimulation. These receptor sequences come from a human donor in good health (CMV status not recorded). Some clones in this sample may be carry-over from other donors' samples. Both conserved end residues are part of each CDR3. D genes are given only for firm matches. Size is omitted from some rows. Given values are once, few, many or a class for expanded clones.

J gene | D gene | V gene | clone size | CDR3 protein | CDR3 DNA
TRBJ1-3 | NA | TRBV7-8 | few | CASSLMRNTIYF | TGTGCCAGCAGCCTTATGAGAAACACCATATATTTT
TRBJ2-1 | NA | TRBV14 | few | CASSQEGRDNEQFF | TGTGCCAGCAGCCAAGAGGGGAGAGACAATGAGCAGTTCTTC
TRBJ1-5 | NA | TRBV5-1 | few | CASSSGTSGQPQHF | TGCGCCAGCAGCTCTGGGACGTCGGGGCAGCCCCAGCATTTT
TRBJ2-3 | TRBD2 | TRBV7-2 | many | CASSFSPSGGSTDTQYF | TGTGCCAGCAGCTTTTCGCCTAGCGGGGGGAGCACAGATACGCAGTATTTT
TRBJ2-5 | NA | TRBV12-3/TRBV12-4 | few | CASSLGPMSGETQYF | TGTGCCAGCAGTTTGGGCCCCATGAGCGGGGAGACCCAGTACTTC
TRBJ2-1 | NA | TRBV12-3/TRBV12-4 | NA | CASSQQGVNEQFF | TGTGCCAGCAGTCAACAGGGTGTCAATGAGCAGTTCTTC
TRBJ1-1 | TRBD1 | TRBV4-3 | NA | CASSHGQGMNTEAFF | TGCGCCAGCAGCCACGGACAGGGGATGAACACTGAAGCTTTCTTT
TRBJ2-1 | TRBD2 | TRBV4-3 | few | CASSQKLAGVYNEQFF | TGCGCCAGCAGCCAGAAACTAGCGGGGGTTTACAATGAGCAGTTCTTC
TRBJ1-5 | TRBD1 | TRBV2 | NA | CASSDTGTGVFGQPQHF | TGTGCCAGCAGTGATACGGGGACAGGGGTTTTCGGGCAGCCCCAGCATTTT
TRBJ2-7 | TRBD1 | TRBV19 | NA | CASARDRTYEQYF | TGTGCCAGTGCACGGGACAGGACCTACGAGCAGTACTTC
TRBJ2-1 | NA | TRBV6-1 | NA | CASSETRGTYNEQFF | TGTGCCAGCAGCGAGACTAGGGGGACCTACAATGAGCAGTTCTTC
TRBJ2-1 | NA | TRBV4-3 | NA | CASSQDLSAQHLGFF | TGCGCCAGCAGCCAAGATTTGAGTGCTCAACACTTGGGGTTCTTC
TRBJ2-3 | TRBD1 | TRBV9 | few | CASSVEGQGTDTQYF | TGTGCCAGCAGCGTAGAAGGACAGGGCACAGATACGCAGTATTTT
TRBJ2-3 | NA | TRBV12-3/TRBV12-4 | few | CASRRGAGVMDTQYF | TGTGCCAGCAGGCGAGGAGCAGGGGTAATGGATACGCAGTATTTT
TRBJ1-5 | TRBD1 | TRBV5-6 | NA | CASSFRGQLSNQPQHF | TGTGCCAGCAGCTTCAGGGGGCAGCTGAGCAATCAGCCCCAGCATTTT
TRBJ1-5 | TRBD1 | TRBV7-9 | NA | CASSGRQGSDQPQHF | TGTGCCAGCAGCGGACGACAGGGTAGCGATCAGCCCCAGCATTTT
TRBJ1-5 | NA | TRBV12-3/TRBV12-4 | few | CASSFASSNQPQHF | TGTGCCAGCAGTTTCGCCAGCAGCAATCAGCCCCAGCATTTT
TRBJ2-7 | NA | TRBV6-6 | few | CASSGTFHEQYF | TGTGCCAGCAGTGGGACATTCCACGAGCAGTACTTC
TRBJ2-4 | NA | TRBV7-2 | many | CASTPGTGENIQYF | TGTGCCAGCACCCCGGGTACTGGAGAAAACATTCAGTACTTC
TRBJ2-1 | NA | TRBV20-1 | NA | CSAREVSGGNNEQFF | TGCAGTGCTAGAGAAGTATCGGGGGGCAACAATGAGCAGTTCTTC
TRBJ2-2 | NA | TRBV7-6 | NA | CASSLRENTGELFF | TGTGCCAGCAGCTTGAGAGAGAACACCGGGGAGCTGTTTTTT
TRBJ1-2 | TRBD1 | TRBV7-6 | NA | CASSPRTGGADYGYTF | TGTGCCAGCAGCCCACGGACAGGGGGCGCAGACTATGGCTACACCTTC
TRBJ2-3 | NA | TRBV7-2 | NA | CASSLVDGAGPDTQYF | TGTGCCAGCAGCTTAGTTGACGGGGCTGGTCCAGATACGCAGTATTTT
TRBJ2-7 | NA | TRBV6-1 | NA | CASRAGGRYEQYF | TGTGCCAGCAGGGCCGGGGGCAGGTACGAGCAGTACTTC
TRBJ2-3 | NA | TRBV4-1 | NA | CASSRGRETDTQYF | TGCGCCAGCAGCCGAGGCAGGGAAACAGATACGCAGTATTTT
TRBJ2-3 | TRBD2 | TRBV18 | NA | CASSPRMGGDTDTQYF | TGTGCCAGCTCACCTCGCATGGGAGGGGACACAGATACGCAGTATTTT
TRBJ2-1 | NA | TRBV6-5 | many | CASSPGLPYYNEQFF | TGTGCCAGCAGTCCCGGACTGCCGTACTACAATGAGCAGTTCTTC
TRBJ1-2 | TRBD1 | TRBV27 | few | CASSGTGYGYTF | TGTGCCAGCAGTGGGACAGGTTATGGCTACACCTTC
TRBJ1-1 | NA | TRBV7-2 | few | CASSLEGRHDEAFF | TGTGCCAGCAGCTTAGAAGGCAGGCATGATGAAGCTTTCTTT
TRBJ2-7 | TRBD1 | TRBV6-1 | NA | CASRPPGQSYEQYF | TGTGCCAGCCGCCCTCCGGGACAGTCCTACGAGCAGTACTTC
TRBJ1-1 | TRBD1 | TRBV6-2/TRBV6-3 | few | CASSYVRTGEGFF | TGTGCCAGCAGTTACGTTCGGACAGGGGAGGGTTTCTTT
TRBJ2-3 | NA | TRBV7-9 | NA | CASSSRKADTQYF | TGTGCCAGCAGCTCTCGAAAGGCAGATACGCAGTATTTT
TRBJ2-1 | TRBD2 | TRBV9 | few | CASSPGGSSYNEQFF | TGTGCCAGCAGCCCGGGGGGGAGCTCCTACAATGAGCAGTTCTTC
TRBJ1-1 | NA | TRBV10-3 | few | CAISDSGTGNTEAFF | TGTGCCATCAGTGACTCCGGAACAGGGAACACTGAAGCTTTCTTT
TRBJ1-1 | NA | TRBV6-8 | NA | CASSYREVMNTEAFF | TGTGCCAGCAGTTACCGAGAGGTAATGAACACTGAAGCTTTCTTT
TRBJ1-5 | TRBD1 | TRBV15 | NA | CATSSGQGLSNQPQHF | TGTGCCACCAGCAGTGGACAGGGGCTGTCCAATCAGCCCCAGCATTTT
TRBJ2-5 | TRBD2 | TRBV10-3 | few | CAISDPLGSGGFQETQYF | TGTGCCATCAGTGATCCGCTCGGGAGCGGGGGGTTCCAAGAGACCCAGTACTTC
TRBJ2-5 | TRBD1 | TRBV6-6 | many | CASSYRTGWRETQYF | TGTGCCAGCAGTTACCGGACAGGGTGGAGAGAGACCCAGTACTTC
TRBJ2-1 | NA | TRBV27 | NA | CASSLTSSAANEQFF | TGTGCCAGCAGTTTGACGTCGTCGGCCGCAAATGAGCAGTTCTTC